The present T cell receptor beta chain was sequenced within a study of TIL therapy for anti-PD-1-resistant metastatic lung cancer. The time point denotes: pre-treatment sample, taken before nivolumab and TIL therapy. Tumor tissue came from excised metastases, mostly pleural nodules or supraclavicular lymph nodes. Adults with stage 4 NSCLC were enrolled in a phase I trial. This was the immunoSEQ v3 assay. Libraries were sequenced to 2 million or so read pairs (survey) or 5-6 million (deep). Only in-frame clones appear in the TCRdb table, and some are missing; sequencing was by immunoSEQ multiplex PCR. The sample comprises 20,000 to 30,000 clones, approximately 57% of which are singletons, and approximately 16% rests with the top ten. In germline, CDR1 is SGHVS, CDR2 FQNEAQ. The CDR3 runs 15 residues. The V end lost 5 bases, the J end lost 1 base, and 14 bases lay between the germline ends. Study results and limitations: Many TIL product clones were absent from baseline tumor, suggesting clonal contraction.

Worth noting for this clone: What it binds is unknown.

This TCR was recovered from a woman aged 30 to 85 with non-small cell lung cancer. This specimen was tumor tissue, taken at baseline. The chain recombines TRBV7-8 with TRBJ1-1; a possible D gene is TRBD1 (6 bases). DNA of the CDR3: TGTGCCAGCAGCGTAAGTGGGGGCCCGAACACTGAAGCTTTCTTT. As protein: CASSVSGGPNTEAFF. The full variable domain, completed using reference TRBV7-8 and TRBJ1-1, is GAGVSQSPRYKVAKRGQDVALRCDPISGHVSLFWYQQALGQGPEFLTYFQNEAQLDKSGLPSDRFFAERPEGSVSTLKIQRTQQEDSAVYLCASSVSGGPNTEAFFGQGTRLTVV.